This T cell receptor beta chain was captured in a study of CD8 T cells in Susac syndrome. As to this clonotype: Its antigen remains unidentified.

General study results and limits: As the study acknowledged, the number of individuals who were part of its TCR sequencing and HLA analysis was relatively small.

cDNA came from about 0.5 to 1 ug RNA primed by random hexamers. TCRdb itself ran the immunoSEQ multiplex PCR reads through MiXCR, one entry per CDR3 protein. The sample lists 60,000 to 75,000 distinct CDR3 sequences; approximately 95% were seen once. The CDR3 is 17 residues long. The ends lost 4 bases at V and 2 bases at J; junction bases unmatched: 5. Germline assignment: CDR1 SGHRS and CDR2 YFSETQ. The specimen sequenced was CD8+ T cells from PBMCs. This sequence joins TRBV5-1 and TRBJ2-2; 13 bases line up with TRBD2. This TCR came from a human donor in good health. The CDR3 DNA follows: TGCGCCAGCAGCCAAACTAGCGGGGGGGCAAACACCGGGGAGCTGTTTTTT. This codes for CASSQTSGGANTGELFF.